Shown below are 11 T cell receptor beta chains from a single sample sequenced in a study of blood T cell repertoires in COVID-19. Here immunoSEQ multiplex PCR was the method, and the copy in TCRdb shows in-frame clones only, minus some. Found here are hundreds of thousands of clones, roughly 88% of them singletons; the top ten hold under 15%. The sample was PBMCs or T cells enriched from blood (not recorded which). The receptors originated from a woman aged 45-59 years with acute COVID-19.

The chain is built from TRBV30 and TRBJ1-5, with 10 bases lining up with TRBD1. CDR3 length: 17 amino acids. Trimming at V came to 5 bases and at J to 0 bases, leaving 10 bases not matched to a gene. Germline loops: CDR1 GTSNPN, CDR2 SVGIG (reference sequence). The CDR3 region has the DNA TGTGCCTGGGGGGACAGGGGTGGGGACCCTAGCAATCAGCCCCAGCATTTT. This encodes CAWGDRGGDPSNQPQHF.

This chain joins TRBV30 and TRBJ2-1, with a tentative D call TRBD2 (6 bases). V shed 5 bases and J shed 12 bases, with 23 bases lying between them. There are 14 residues in the CDR3. Germline V gene sequence: CDR1 GTSNPN, CDR2 SVGIG (reference sequence). CDR3: CAWCPVGAGLWQFF. CDR3 coding DNA: TGTGCCTGGTGCCCGGTGGGAGCGGGTTTGTGGCAGTTCTTC.

This chain links TRBV7-3 with TRBJ2-5, with 7 bases identical to TRBD1. CDR1 is SGHTA, CDR2 FQGTGA, per germline. The CDR3 loop spans 15 amino acids. With V trimmed by 3 bases and J by 4 bases, 8 bases remained unmatched. The CDR3: CASSLYRTGAETQYF. The CDR3 coding sequence is TGTGCCAGCAGCTTGTACAGGACAGGTGCAGAGACCCAGTACTTC.

A single count supports this clone. This sequence joins TRBV27 and TRBJ2-2; weak D call: TRBD1 (6 bases). The CDR3 extends over 16 amino acids. Between the trimmed V and J ends, which lost 5 bases and 1 base, there was a span of 14 bases. Germline V gene lookup returns CDR1 MNHEY and CDR2 SMNVEV (reference sequence). The CDR3 bases are TGTGCCAGCAGTCGTCTCGGGACAATGAACACCGGGGAGCTGTTTTTT. This gives the protein CASSRLGTMNTGELFF.

V usage is TRBV3-1 (or the pseudogene TRBV3-2) and J usage is TRBJ2-3, with TRBD2 matching over 9 bases. The germline V gene has CDR1 LGHDT and CDR2 YNNKEL (reference sequence). After removal of 0 bases from V and 1 base from J, the junction contained 5 bases not matched to a gene. The CDR3 loop spans 17 amino acids. This chain's CDR3 is CASSQDWREGGTDTQYF. The CDR3 DNA is TGTGCCAGCAGCCAAGATTGGCGGGAGGGGGGCACAGATACGCAGTATTTT.

The chain links TRBV5-5 to TRBJ2-7; D not resolved. V dropped 1 base and J dropped 3 bases, with 14 bases sitting between them. Germline loops: CDR1 SGHKS, CDR2 YYEKEE (reference sequence). The CDR3 is 15 residues long. The CDR3 DNA is TGTGCCAGCAGCTTGTCTCCAACAAACTACTACGAGCAGTACTTC. This gives the protein CASSLSPTNYYEQYF.

The chain carries TRBV6-5 and TRBJ2-7; a possible D gene is TRBD1 (6 bases). Germline loops: CDR1 MNHEY, CDR2 SVGAGI. The germline V and J ends were trimmed by 1 base and 4 bases, with 14 bases remaining between them. The CDR3 runs to 15 residues. This CDR3 reads CASSYFSGAPYEQYF. The CDR3 DNA reads as TGTGCCAGCAGTTACTTCTCAGGGGCCCCTTACGAGCAGTACTTC.

The chain couples TRBV29-1 to TRBJ2-3; perhaps TRBD1 as D (6 bases). The CDR3 has 14 amino acids. V was cut by 6 bases and J by 2 bases, with 15 bases left in between. Germline V gene data show CDR1 as SQVTM and CDR2 as ANQGSEA. This CDR3 is CSVKDRGNTDTQYF. The DNA for the CDR3 is TGCAGCGTAAAGGACAGAGGAAACACAGATACGCAGTATTTT.

This clone was picked up a small number of times. DNA for the CDR3: TGTGCCAGCAGGTGGAAGGGAGGCACTGAAGCTTTCTTT. Translated: CASRWKGGTEAFF. This chain links TRBV27 with TRBJ1-1; no clear D gene. Germline V gene lookup returns CDR1 MNHEY and CDR2 SMNVEV (reference sequence). The CDR3 runs 13 residues. Trimming took off 6 bases at V and 4 bases at J, with 12 bases between the two ends.

V and J are TRBV4-2 and TRBJ1-2, with 7 bases matching TRBD1. The CDR3 has 17 amino acids. Germline trimming cut 0 bases from V and 2 bases from J; bases unmatched to any gene: 9. Germline CDR1 and CDR2: LGHNA and YNFKEQ. CDR3 residues: CASSQDKGALDNYGYTF. The CDR3 DNA follows: TGTGCCAGCAGCCAAGATAAGGGGGCATTGGACAACTATGGCTACACCTTC.

The chain employs TRBV7-9 and TRBJ2-7, with a weak D call TRBD1 (6 bases). CDR1 and CDR2 from the germline V gene are SEHNR and FQNEAQ (reference sequence). Deletions cut 5 bases from V and 6 bases from J, with 17 bases between. The CDR3 totals 14 residues. The CDR3 bases are TGTGCCAGCAGCATTTCACAGGGTCGGGGCGAGCAGTACTTC. The encoded protein is CASSISQGRGEQYF.